The 2 T cell receptor beta chains given below trace back to one sample, sequenced in a study of cytomegalovirus exposure and HLA in healthy donors. Primers: 60 Vbeta forward and 13 Jbeta reverse. The protocol was immunoSEQ multiplex PCR, while the TCRdb copy is restricted to in-frame clones and leaves out a portion. There are roughly 100,000 clones in the sample; about 75% occur only once, and less than 3% lies in the top ten. The sample comprised PBMCs. Receptors were obtained from a male donor in good health and CMV-seropositive.

The CDR3 DNA sequence: TGTGCCAGCAGTGACGCGGCTAGCGGGAGAATAAATACGCAGTATTTT. This encodes CASSDAASGRINTQYF. The chain has TRBV25-1 and TRBJ2-3, with TRBD2 matching over 10 bases. Trimming at V came to 3 bases and at J to 7 bases, leaving 10 bases not matched to a gene. Germline loops: CDR1 MGHDK, CDR2 SYGVNS. The CDR3 covers 16 residues. Full variable domain (remainder filled in from reference TRBV25-1 and TRBJ2-3): EADIYQTPRYLVIGTGKKITLECSQTMGHDKMYWYQQDPGMELHLIHYSYGVNSTEKGDLSSESTVSRIRTEHFPLTLESARPSHTSQYLCASSDAASGRINTQYFGPGTRLTVL.

V and J are TRBV9 and TRBJ1-1; no reliable D call. Trimming left V 0 bases short and J 2 bases short, with 5 bases between. Germline V lookup: CDR1 SGDLS, CDR2 YYNGEE. This CDR3 is 13 amino acids long. In DNA, the CDR3 is TGTGCCAGCAGCGTAGAACACAACACTGAAGCTTTCTTT. Protein product: CASSVEHNTEAFF.